This T cell receptor (beta chain) derives from a study of T cells in Graves' hyperthyroidism and ophthalmopathy (dated by TCRdb to about 2019). As for the study more broadly: Peripheral blood was sampled at the time of initial diagnosis, prior to any treatment. A discovery cohort of about a hundred patients, 43 with Graves' ophthalmopathy and 55 to 65 with stable Graves' hyperthyroidism, was used to find distinguishing TCR V-J signatures. Whether ophthalmopathy could be predicted prospectively was tested in an independent validation cohort made up of 18 to 20 hyperthyroidism patients plus 17 patients who later progressed to ophthalmopathy. The approximately 90 discovery patients were randomly split 7:3 into training and test sets. The study also compared thyroid tissue and blood T-cell repertoires from roughly 6 Graves' hyperthyroidism patients. After blood sampling, hyperthyroidism patients were treated with methimazole at a starting dose of 30 mg daily, and ophthalmopathy patients were treated with high-dose intravenous methylprednisolone. According to the paper, TCR Vbeta CDR3 sequencing was carried out on 120 to 150 peripheral blood samples, which came from under 50 ophthalmopathy, around 74 hyperthyroidism and around 17 progressor patients. Here is what the overall study found, with its caveats: In validation, progression to ophthalmopathy was predicted by the model with 70.59% sensitivity and roughly 72% specificity, a median of roughly 6.4 months before onset. Sample size was not statistically predetermined, and blinding of investigators to group allocation was not performed. A 13 V-J signature model separated ophthalmopathy from stable hyperthyroidism, with 87.88% sensitivity and about 81% specificity in cross-validation and 80%/75% in testing. Most expanded thyroid clonotypes (frequency above 0.001) were also found in blood, which suggests that blood repertoires may mirror thyroid immune responses.

Ophthalmopathy patients had moderately to severely active disease, with a Clinical Activity Score of 3 or more, a NOSPECS grade of 4 or more, and a disease duration of less than 3 months. Any patient with an uncontrolled infection, another autoimmune disease, pregnancy or lactation was excluded. Diagnoses relied on clinical symptoms, serum thyroxine and TRAb, thyroid ultrasound and orbital computed tomography. Ficoll-Paque density gradient centrifugation was used to isolate PBMCs from about 9.4 ml of fresh peripheral blood. Total RNA was extracted using Trizol reagent, and RNA quality was assessed on an Agilent 2100 Bioanalyzer. This clonotype was detected many times. It has no known antigen specificity. Base qualities were left out, and no much larger clone turns up one base away. The TCR beta CDR3 regions were amplified from RNA transcripts. For the first round of RT-PCR on the TCR CDR3, the HTBI primer set was used together with the Qiagen OneStep RT-PCR kit. Libraries were constructed in a second round of multiplex PCR, after which size selection and purification were carried out. The libraries were sequenced on an Illumina HiSeq2000 using paired-end 100 bp reads. The original pipeline was this. SOAPnuke was used to process the raw data, throwing out any read that contained adapters or uncalled bases, had a mean Phred below 15, or lacked an exact constant-primer or identifier match. COPE v1.2.5 was used to merge high-quality paired reads, and clonotypes were defined as unique nucleotide sequences. Clonotypes were aligned to IMGT TRBV, TRBD and TRBJ reference segments using MiTCR v1.1. Only V-J combinations with frequency above 0.0001, covering roughly 99% of repertoires, were analysed. A TCS score was defined as the ratio of F50 (clonal expansion) to E x V (chaos), with BLOSUM62-based TCRdist applied between CDR3 peptides within each V-J. Welch's t-statistics and random forest reduced around 520 V-J features to 10 to 15, which were used in a naive Bayes classifier (R e1071). Thyroid-blood repertoire similarity was quantified with the Morisita-Horn index. The public reads were run again by TCRdb, first through fastp at Q25 and then through MiXCR, and only productive beta chains were kept. Rows with one shared CDR3 protein collapse into an entry with the most common genes and DNA. In this record, the V and J calls reflect TCRdb's handling and not the investigators' own analysis. The sample yields about 610,000 distinct CDR3 sequences; roughly 14% were counted once. Of the sample, around 4.5% is held by the ten largest clones.

From the cysteine up to the phenylalanine, the CDR3 has a length of 13 residues. Only the CDR3 region is kept as DNA, spanning 39 bases read in frame from base 1. Looking up the germline V gene yields CDR1 MDHEN and CDR2 SYDVKM. The junction carries 12 bases between V and J, which are trimmed by 6 bases and 4 bases respectively. Sequencing was done on a sample of blood. The sequence was obtained from a woman aged 40-49 years with Graves' ophthalmopathy. The rearranged segments are TRBV28 and TRBJ1-1, with the D gene not clear enough to name. The CDR3 amino acid sequence is: CASRGWATTEAFF. The sequenced DNA is TGTGCCAGCAGGGGGTGGGCCACCACTGAAGCTTTCTTT.